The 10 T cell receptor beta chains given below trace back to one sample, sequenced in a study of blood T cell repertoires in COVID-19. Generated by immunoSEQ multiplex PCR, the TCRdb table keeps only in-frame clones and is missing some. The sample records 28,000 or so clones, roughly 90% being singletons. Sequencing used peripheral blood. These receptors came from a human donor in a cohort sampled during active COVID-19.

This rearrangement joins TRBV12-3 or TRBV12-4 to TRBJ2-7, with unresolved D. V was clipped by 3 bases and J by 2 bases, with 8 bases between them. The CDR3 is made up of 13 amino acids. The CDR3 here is CASSLVETYEQYF. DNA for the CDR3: TGTGCCAGCAGTTTGGTGGAGACCTACGAGCAGTACTTC.

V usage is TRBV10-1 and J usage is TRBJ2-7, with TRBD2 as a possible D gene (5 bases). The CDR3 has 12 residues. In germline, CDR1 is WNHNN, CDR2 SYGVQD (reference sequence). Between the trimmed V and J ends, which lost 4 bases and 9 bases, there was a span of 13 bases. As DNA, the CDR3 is TGCGCCAGCAGTGGCTACCTAGGAGGGCAGTACTTC. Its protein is CASSGYLGGQYF.

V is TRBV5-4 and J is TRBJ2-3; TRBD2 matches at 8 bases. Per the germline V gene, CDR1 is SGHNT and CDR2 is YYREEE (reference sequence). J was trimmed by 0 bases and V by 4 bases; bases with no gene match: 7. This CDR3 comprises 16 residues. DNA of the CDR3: TGTGCCAGCAGCGCCGGGGCGGGGGGAAGCACAGATACGCAGTATTTT. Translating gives CASSAGAGGSTDTQYF. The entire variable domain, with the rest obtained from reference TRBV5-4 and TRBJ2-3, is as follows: ETGVTQSPTHLIKTRGQQVTLRCSSQSGHNTVSWYQQALGQGPQFIFQYYREEENGRGNFPPRFSGLQFPNYSSELNVNALELDDSALYLCASSAGAGGSTDTQYFGPGTRLTVL.

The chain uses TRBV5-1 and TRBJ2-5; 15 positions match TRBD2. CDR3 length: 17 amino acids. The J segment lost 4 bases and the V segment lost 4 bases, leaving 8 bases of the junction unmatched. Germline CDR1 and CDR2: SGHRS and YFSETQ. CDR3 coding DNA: TGCGCCAGCAGCCCCGGACTAGCGGGGGGGTCCGGAGAGACCCAGTACTTC. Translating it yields CASSPGLAGGSGETQYF.

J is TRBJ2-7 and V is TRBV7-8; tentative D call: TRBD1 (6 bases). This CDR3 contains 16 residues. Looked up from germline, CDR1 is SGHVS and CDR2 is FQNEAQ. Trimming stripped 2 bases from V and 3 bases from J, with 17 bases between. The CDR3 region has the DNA TGTGCCAGCAGCTTACCAGGGGCTCGAGGGTACTACGAGCAGTACTTC. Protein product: CASSLPGARGYYEQYF.

The CDR3 loop reads CASSQGIGGGYGYTF. For the CDR3, the DNA is TGTGCCAGCAGCCAAGGGATAGGGGGCGGCTATGGCTACACCTTC. The genes are TRBV3-1 (or the pseudogene TRBV3-2) and TRBJ1-2; the match to TRBD1 covers 7 bases. The V segment lost 1 base and the J segment 4 bases; nucleotides outside the gene matches: 6. This CDR3 has 15 residues. The germline V gene has CDR1 LGHDT and CDR2 YNNKEL (reference sequence).

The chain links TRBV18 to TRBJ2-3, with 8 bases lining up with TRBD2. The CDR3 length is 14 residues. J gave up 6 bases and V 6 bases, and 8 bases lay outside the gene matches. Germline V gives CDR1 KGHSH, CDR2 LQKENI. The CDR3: CASSPVSGSDTQYF. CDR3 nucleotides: TGTGCCAGCTCGCCGGTCAGCGGGAGTGATACGCAGTATTTT.

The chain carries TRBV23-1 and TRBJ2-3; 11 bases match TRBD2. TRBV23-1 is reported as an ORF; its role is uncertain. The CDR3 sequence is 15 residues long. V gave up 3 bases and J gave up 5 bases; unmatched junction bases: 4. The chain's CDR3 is CASSQNSGRVDTQYF. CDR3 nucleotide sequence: TGCGCCAGCAGTCAGAATAGCGGGAGGGTAGATACGCAGTATTTT.

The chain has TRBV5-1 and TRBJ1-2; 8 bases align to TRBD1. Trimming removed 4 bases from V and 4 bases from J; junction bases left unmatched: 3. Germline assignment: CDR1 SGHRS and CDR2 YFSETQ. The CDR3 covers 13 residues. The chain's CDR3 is CASSTGGGYGYTF. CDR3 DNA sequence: TGCGCCAGCAGCACAGGGGGTGGCTATGGCTACACCTTC.

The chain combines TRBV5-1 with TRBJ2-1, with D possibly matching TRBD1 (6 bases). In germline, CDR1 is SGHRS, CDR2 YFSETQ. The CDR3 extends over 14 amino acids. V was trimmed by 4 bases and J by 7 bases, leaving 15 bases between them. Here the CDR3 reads CASSPGGTGNEQFF. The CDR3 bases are TGCGCCAGCAGCCCCGGCGGAACAGGGAATGAGCAGTTCTTC.